One and the same sample provided the 20 T cell receptor beta chains below, sequenced in a study of T cell clonality in common variable immunodeficiency. Sequencing used immunoSEQ multiplex PCR; TCRdb keeps in-frame clones, though not all of them. Singletons are absent from the sample, which has tens of thousands of clones. Sequencing was performed on peripheral blood mononuclear cells. Receptor source: a person aged 18 to 75 in good health.

This clone has a count of ten or more. The read ends 3 residues shy of where the CDR3 ends; the end is completed using the germline J gene. The gene calls are TRBV5-4 and TRBJ2-7, with 9 positions matching TRBD2. The V and J ends lost 0 bases and 4 bases, in that order; junction bases with no gene match: 5. CDR1 is SGHNT, CDR2 YYREEE, per germline (reference sequence). The length of the CDR3 is 15 residues. The covered CDR3 bases are TGTGCCAGCAGCTTGGTGGTAGCGGGGGATTACGAG. Translation gives CASSLVVAGDYE. The entire CDR3 protein is CASSLVVAGDYEQYF.

At least ten counts were recorded for this clone. The read ends 3 residues before the CDR3 terminus; that terminus is restored from the germline J gene. This chain links TRBV5-1 with TRBJ2-3, with D perhaps matching TRBD2 (5 bases). Germline V gene lookup returns CDR1 SGHRS and CDR2 YFSETQ. Trimming took off 4 bases at V and 5 bases at J, with 17 bases between the two ends. The CDR3 spans 15 residues. CDR3 amino acids: CASSNPGSDIDTQYF. The CDR3 bases that were read are TGCGCCAGCAGCAACCCGGGGAGCGACATAGATACG.

This clone was seen at least ten times. The read ends 3 residues early relative to the CDR3; the germline J gene fills the gap. The J gene is TRBJ1-1, the V gene TRBV30; D ambiguous. Germline V lookup: CDR1 GTSNPN, CDR2 SVGIG (reference sequence). CDR3 size: 14 residues. Between the trimmed V and J ends, which lost 0 bases and 1 base, there was a span of 9 bases. CDR3 DNA, as far as it was read: TGTGCCTGGAGTGTTAATTTAGCGAACACTGAA. Its translation is CAWSVNLANTE. The entire CDR3 reads CAWSVNLANTEAFF.

This clone has at least ten counts. From the germline J gene comes the end of the CDR3, since the read stops 3 residues before it. This chain joins TRBV5-1 and TRBJ1-1; D ambiguous. V gave up 4 bases and J gave up 1 base, with 11 bases separating them. There are 14 residues in the CDR3. Germline V CDR1 and CDR2: SGHRS, YFSETQ. The sequenced part of the CDR3 DNA is TGCGCCAGCAGCCAAACCCCCGGGAACACTGAA. It encodes CASSQTPGNTE. In full, the CDR3 reads CASSQTPGNTEAFF.

This clone was detected only a few times. The read ends 3 residues before the CDR3 terminus; that terminus is restored from the germline J gene. The J gene is TRBJ1-1, the V gene TRBV18; TRBD1 aligns across 7 bases. Per the germline V gene, CDR1 is KGHSH and CDR2 is LQKENI. The CDR3 extends over 18 amino acids. J lost 2 bases, V lost 0 bases, and 12 bases had no gene match. The sequenced CDR3 bases are TGTGCCAGCTCACCACCGAATACAGGGGTCTGGTTAAACACTGAA. Its protein product is CASSPPNTGVWLNTE. The CDR3 as a whole reads CASSPPNTGVWLNTEAFF.

Ten or more counts support this clone. A read error may account for a junction end that differs from germline. The sequence runs out 3 residues before the end of the CDR3; the remainder is reconstructed from the germline J gene. V usage is TRBV4-1 and J usage is TRBJ2-5, with no clear D. The V gene's germline CDR1 is MGHRA and CDR2 YSYEKL. This CDR3 has 12 residues. CDR3 loop: CTSSLLRETQYF. The sequenced part of the CDR3 DNA is TGCACCAGCAGCCTTCTGCGCGAGACC.

This clone came up many times. The CDR3 goes on 3 residues after the read ends, and that part is filled in from the germline J gene. This sequence joins TRBV29-1 and TRBJ1-1; D unclear. V was trimmed by 6 bases and J by 0 bases, leaving 11 bases between them. CDR1 and CDR2 from the germline V gene are SQVTM and ANQGSEA. There are 13 residues in the CDR3. The DNA read from the CDR3 is TGCAGCGTCACAGATGCAATGAACACTGAA. The encoded protein is CSVTDAMNTE. The whole CDR3 sequence is CSVTDAMNTEAFF.

CDR3 DNA (partial): TGTGCCAGCAGCACAGGGGGCCAGCCC. This translates into CASSTGGQP. The complete CDR3 protein is CASSTGGQPQHF. The J gene is TRBJ1-5, the V gene TRBV2, with 9 bases matching TRBD1. The read falls 3 residues short of the CDR3 end, and the missing part is taken from the germline J gene. From germline, CDR1 is SNHLY and CDR2 FYNNEI. CDR3 size: 12 residues. Trimming removed 6 bases from V and 7 bases from J; junction bases left unmatched: 1.

In this sample, this clone turned up many times. The read terminates 3 residues ahead of where the CDR3 ends, so the germline J gene completes it. The V call is TRBV19, the J call TRBJ1-1, with 10 nucleotides matching TRBD1. With 5 bases clipped from V and 5 bases from J, the junction kept 14 bases outside the gene matches. This CDR3 region has 17 residues. CDR1 LNHDA and CDR2 SQIVND come from the germline V gene (reference sequence). CDR3 sequence: CASSYIDRGPWGTEAFF. The DNA read from the CDR3 is TGTGCCAGTAGTTACATCGACAGGGGGCCCTGGGGGACTGAA.

This clone has a count of ten or more. One end of the junction varies from germline; a read error may be responsible. With the read ending 3 residues before the CDR3 end, the germline J gene is used to fill in that end. This chain connects TRBV7-7 to TRBJ2-2, with no clear D. Germline CDR1 and CDR2: SSHAT and FNYEAQ (reference sequence). This CDR3 is built from 13 residues. CDR3 DNA (partial): TGTGCTAGCAGCCCAACAGACACCGGGGAG. It encodes CASSPTDTGE. The full CDR3 is CASSPTDTGELFF.

In its sample, this clone was seen many times. The read terminates 3 residues before the CDR3 end, so the remaining end is supplied by the germline J gene. This chain joins TRBV29-1 and TRBJ2-1; the D gene is possibly TRBD1 (5 bases). The germline V gene encodes CDR1 SQVTM and CDR2 ANQGSEA. This CDR3 contains 13 residues. Trimming removed 2 bases at V and 2 bases at J, with 7 bases between. CDR3 bases read: TGCAGCGTTGAAAGGGGCGCCTACAATGAG. It encodes CSVERGAYNE. The full CDR3 is CSVERGAYNEQFF.

Ten or more counts support this clone. Sequencing ends 3 residues short of the CDR3 end; the germline J gene provides the rest. The chain carries TRBV7-2 and TRBJ1-4, with D uncertain. Germline CDR1 is SGHTA and CDR2 is FQGNSA. CDR3 length: 13 residues. V lost 5 bases to trimming and J lost 8 bases, with 12 bases between them. Partial CDR3 DNA: TGTGCCAGCAGCCGCGGATCGACGGAAAAA. It encodes CASSRGSTEK. The complete CDR3 protein is CASSRGSTEKLFF.

This clone was seen repeatedly, ten times or more. With the read ending 3 residues before the CDR3 end, the germline J gene is used to fill in that end. The chain carries TRBV4-2 and TRBJ2-5, with 7 bases that match TRBD2. The CDR3 is 14 residues long. J gave up 2 bases and V 4 bases, and 4 bases lay outside the gene matches. Germline lookup yields CDR1 LGHNA and CDR2 YNFKEQ. The CDR3 spells CASSPLASQETQYF. The sequenced CDR3 bases are TGTGCCAGCAGCCCACTAGCGTCACAAGAGACC.

In this sample, this clone turned up many times. The CDR3 is cut off 3 residues early in the read; its end comes from the germline J gene. The genes are TRBV7-2 and TRBJ2-3; 7 nucleotides line up with TRBD1. Germline values: CDR1 SGHTA, CDR2 FQGNSA. The CDR3 runs to 14 residues. The V and J ends lost 10 bases and 3 bases, in that order; junction bases with no gene match: 10. The sequenced part of the CDR3 DNA is TGTGCCACCTCTAGAGGGGGCAGTACAGATACG. This codes for CATSRGGSTDT. The whole CDR3 protein reads CATSRGGSTDTQYF.

This clone was counted at least ten times. The read ends 3 residues before the CDR3 terminus; that terminus is restored from the germline J gene. This chain links TRBV20-1 with TRBJ1-2; 7 bases map to TRBD1. J was trimmed by 0 bases and V by 6 bases; bases with no gene match: 16. Germline CDR1 and CDR2: DFQATT and SNEGSKA (reference sequence). The CDR3 contains 17 residues. The CDR3 protein is CSARGMTGRVSNYGYTF. The covered CDR3 bases are TGCAGTGCCCGAGGGATGACAGGGAGGGTGTCTAACTATGGC.

This clone was seen many times. The read comes to an end 3 residues before the CDR3 does, leaving the germline J gene to fill in the end. V usage is TRBV20-1 and J usage is TRBJ1-5, with D possibly TRBD1 on 5 matching bases. Germline assignment: CDR1 DFQATT and CDR2 SNEGSKA (reference sequence). V lost 1 base and J 5 bases, leaving 18 bases between the germline ends. The CDR3 totals 16 residues. CDR3 DNA (partial): TGCAGTGCTAGAGCCCCCGGGGGAAGGGGTCATCAGCCC. This encodes CSARAPGGRGHQP. The whole CDR3 sequence is CSARAPGGRGHQPQHF.

This clone showed up many times. The observed sequence ends 3 residues before the CDR3 terminus, with the missing tail filled in from the germline J gene. The chain joins TRBV20-1 to TRBJ2-7; TRBD1 or TRBD2 may be the D gene (6 bases each). The CDR3 has 15 residues. Trimming took off 5 bases at V and 5 bases at J, with 22 bases between the two ends. Germline V gene sequence: CDR1 DFQATT, CDR2 SNEGSKA (reference sequence). The DNA read from the CDR3 is TGCAGTGCTCCCTCTGCTGCCAGGGGAGGCCACGAG. Its protein is CSAPSAARGGHE. In full, the CDR3 reads CSAPSAARGGHEQYF.

This clone was seen at least ten times. The missing CDR3 end, 3 residues past where the read stops, is filled in from the germline J gene. V and J are TRBV19 and TRBJ1-1; no clear D. V shed 3 bases and J shed 0 bases, with 17 bases lying between them. The germline CDR1 and CDR2 sequences are LNHDA and SQIVND (reference sequence). This CDR3 is built from 17 residues. The part of the CDR3 DNA that was read is TGTGCCAGTAGTATTGGTCGGCAGAGCGTCATGAACACTGAA. Residues: CASSIGRQSVMNTE. The entire CDR3 reads CASSIGRQSVMNTEAFF.

This clone showed up many times. The read ends 3 residues before the CDR3 terminus; that terminus is restored from the germline J gene. V and J are TRBV10-2 and TRBJ2-4; tentatively, D is TRBD1 (6 bases). Germline loops: CDR1 WSHSY, CDR2 SAAADI. The CDR3 has 14 amino acids. The V end was cut by 8 bases, the J end by 4 bases, with 15 bases between. The CDR3 region is CASGDMVPKNIQYF. The DNA read from the CDR3 is TGCGCCAGCGGGGACATGGTTCCGAAAAACATT.

Ten or more counts support this clone. The sequenced fragment ends 3 residues before the CDR3 boundary, so the rest is inferred from the germline J gene. This chain links TRBV18 with TRBJ2-6; D is perhaps TRBD1 (5 bases). V was pared by 5 bases and J by 2 bases, with 10 bases between. The CDR3 covers 15 residues. Germline-derived CDR1 and CDR2 are KGHSH and LQKENI. CDR3 loop: CASSATGAGANVLTF. The CDR3 DNA, read in part, is TGTGCCAGCTCAGCCACAGGTGCTGGGGCCAACGTC.